These 6 T cell receptor beta chains came from one sample sequenced in a study of PD-1 blockade in classical Hodgkin lymphoma. The repertoire was sequenced with immunoSEQ multiplex PCR; TCRdb's copy has only in-frame clones and lacks some. There are 2,500 to 3,500 clones in the sample; roughly four fifths occur only once, and roughly 24% lies in the top ten. Time point noted: cycle 4 day 1 (C4D1), after 5 to 7 weeks of nivolumab. Each and every patient relapsed after autologous stem cell transplantation, and patients got differing brentuximab vedotin exposure. After PBMCs were thawed, their CD8+ T cells were isolated by magnetic negative selection. The sequencing used CD8+ T cells from blood, collected before the fourth cycle of nivolumab. The origin of the receptors is a human donor with classical Hodgkin lymphoma.

The chain is built from TRBV15 and TRBJ2-7; TRBD1 matches at 9 bases. After removal of 3 bases from V and 9 bases from J, the junction contained 12 bases not matched to a gene. Germline CDR1 LNHNV, CDR2 YYDKDF (reference sequence). The CDR3 sequence is 15 residues long. The CDR3 region is CATSSPGTGQGGQYF. CDR3 nucleotides: TGTGCCACCAGCAGTCCCGGGACAGGGCAAGGAGGGCAGTACTTC. The full variable domain, completed using reference TRBV15 and TRBJ2-7, is DAMVIQNPRYQVTQFGKPVTLSCSQTLNHNVMYWYQQKSSQAPKLLFHYYDKDFNNEADTPDNFQSRRPNTSFCFLDIRSPGLGDTAMYLCATSSPGTGQGGQYFGPGTRLTVT.

This sequence joins TRBV11-3 and TRBJ2-6, with TRBD1 matching 11 bases. The CDR3 is made up of 18 amino acids. The trim removed 5 bases at V and 0 bases at J, leaving 6 bases unmatched. In germline, CDR1 is SGHNT, CDR2 YENEEA. CDR3 residues: CASSLRGTGGSGANVLTF. CDR3 sequence (DNA): TGTGCCAGCAGCCTAAGAGGGACAGGGGGCTCTGGGGCCAACGTCCTGACTTTC.

J is TRBJ2-3 and V is TRBV6-4; D not resolved. Germline CDR1 reads MRHNA; CDR2 reads SNTAGT. CDR3 size: 15 residues. Trimming took off 3 bases at V and 2 bases at J, with 12 bases between the two ends. CDR3 in amino acids: CASSERPGTTDTQYF. CDR3 bases: TGTGCCAGCAGTGAGCGACCCGGTACCACAGATACGCAGTATTTT.

The chain couples TRBV6-5 to TRBJ2-1; D not resolved. Between the trimmed V and J ends, which lost 7 bases and 6 bases, there was a span of 13 bases. This CDR3 comprises 13 residues. The V gene's germline CDR1 is MNHEY and CDR2 SVGAGI. This chain's CDR3 is CASTKYGSNEQFF. CDR3 nucleotide sequence: TGTGCCAGCACCAAATATGGTTCCAATGAGCAGTTCTTC.

This rearrangement joins TRBV7-3 to TRBJ2-2, with D tentatively TRBD2 (5 bases). CDR1 and CDR2 from the germline V gene are SGHTA and FQGTGA. This CDR3 is built from 12 residues. With 4 bases removed from V and 6 bases from J, the gap between germline ends came to 6 bases. The CDR3 spells CASSSRAGELFF. CDR3 DNA sequence: TGTGCCAGCAGCTCGAGGGCCGGGGAGCTGTTTTTT.

By sample fraction, this clone is large. The chain recombines TRBV4-1 with TRBJ1-1, with unresolved D. This CDR3 comprises 15 residues. CDR1 and CDR2 from the germline V gene are MGHRA and YSYEKL. Trimming took 8 bases from V and 0 from J, leaving 16 bases between them. The CDR3 protein is CASGSEGGLNTEAFF. The CDR3 region has the DNA TGCGCCAGCGGCAGCGAGGGTGGGTTGAACACTGAAGCTTTCTTT.